These 31 T cell receptor beta chains were sequenced from one sample in a study of CD8+ T cells in alopecia areata. RNA, once extracted, was reverse transcribed into cDNA for use as the sequencing template. Clones were sequenced by immunoSEQ multiplex PCR, and TCRdb holds only the in-frame ones, with some missing. The sample gives around 200,000 clones, roughly 59% of which show up once; 1.5% to 2% is in the top ten. The material sequenced was CD4+ T cells sorted from blood, taken at week 0. These receptors were obtained from a human donor with alopecia areata.

This clone came up once. The chain couples TRBV6-5 to TRBJ2-3; no clear D. Between the trimmed V and J ends, which lost 10 bases and 3 bases, there was a span of 14 bases. The germline CDR1 and CDR2 sequences are MNHEY and SVGAGI. The CDR3 extends over 13 amino acids. In DNA form, the CDR3 reads TGTGCCACCAAGGACCTTCGGACAGATACGCAGTATTTT. As protein: CATKDLRTDTQYF.

This clone showed up just once. The chain joins TRBV30 to TRBJ1-6; possible D gene TRBD1, 6 bases. The CDR3 has 15 amino acids. Trimming removed 4 bases from V and 5 bases from J, with 15 bases in between. Germline values: CDR1 GTSNPN, CDR2 SVGIG (reference sequence). CDR3 residues: CAWNLQGSNNSPLHF. CDR3 in DNA: TGTGCCTGGAACCTGCAGGGGTCGAATAATTCACCCCTCCACTTT. The full variable domain, rest sourced from reference TRBV30 and TRBJ1-6, is SQTIHQWPATLVQPVGSPLSLECTVEGTSNPNLYWYRQAAGRGLQLLFYSVGIGQISSEVPQNLSASRPQDRQFILSSKKLLLSDSGFYLCAWNLQGSNNSPLHFGNGTRLTVT.

The chain uses TRBV10-3 and TRBJ2-3; D remains unclear. Trimming left V 2 bases short and J 2 bases short, with 2 bases between. Germline assignment: CDR1 ENHRY and CDR2 SYGVKD. The CDR3 is made up of 12 amino acids. The CDR3 nucleotides are TGTGCCATCAGTGAGGTCACAGATACGCAGTATTTT. It specifies CAISEVTDTQYF.

This rearrangement joins TRBV29-1 to TRBJ2-3, with D hard to call. The ends were cut back, 4 bases at V and 6 bases at J, with 11 bases in the middle. Germline V gene sequence: CDR1 SQVTM, CDR2 ANQGSEA. The CDR3 spans 12 residues. Here the CDR3 reads CSVGSEWDTQYF. The CDR3, as DNA: TGCAGCGTTGGGAGCGAATGGGATACGCAGTATTTT.

The rearrangement uses TRBV30 and TRBJ1-6; weak D call: TRBD1 (5 bases). Germline CDR1 GTSNPN, CDR2 SVGIG (reference sequence). This CDR3 is built from 12 residues. DNA for the CDR3: TGTGCGGAGGGACTTATCCCCTCACCCCTCCACTTT. Translating it yields CAEGLIPSPLHF. Filled out from reference TRBV30 and TRBJ1-6, the complete variable domain reads SQTIHQWPATLVQPVGSPLSLECTVEGTSNPNLYWYRQAAGRGLQLLFYSVGIGQISSEVPQNLSASRPQDRQFILSSKKLLLSDSGFYLCAEGLIPSPLHFGNGTRLTVT.

CDR3 sequence: CASNYGQGRREQYF. Here the CDR3 DNA reads TGTGCCAGCAACTATGGACAGGGTAGACGCGAGCAGTACTTC. The rearrangement links TRBV11-3 to TRBJ2-7; 8 nucleotides agree with TRBD1. Unmatched junction bases numbered 11, after V lost 7 bases and J lost 6 bases. Germline V CDR1 and CDR2: SGHNT, YENEEA. This CDR3 is built from 14 residues.

The chain is built from TRBV29-1 and TRBJ2-2; 10 bases fit TRBD1. Germline-derived CDR1 and CDR2 are SQVTM and ANQGSEA. The ends lost 8 bases at V and 4 bases at J; junction bases unmatched: 4. The CDR3 totals 13 residues. CDR3 protein: CSTRQGATGELFF. CDR3 nucleotides: TGCAGCACGAGACAGGGGGCCACCGGGGAGCTGTTTTTT.

This rearrangement joins TRBV29-1 to TRBJ2-5, with 7 bases lining up with TRBD1. J was trimmed by 2 bases and V by 8 bases; bases with no gene match: 11. Germline V gene sequence: CDR1 SQVTM, CDR2 ANQGSEA. The CDR3 has 14 amino acids. The DNA for the CDR3 is TGCAGCATCAGTCGGGACAGCACACAAGAGACCCAGTACTTC. This gives the protein CSISRDSTQETQYF. The full variable domain, in which reference TRBV29-1 and TRBJ2-5 provide the parts outside the CDR3, is SAVISQKPSRDICQRGTSLTIQCQVDSQVTMMFWYRQQPGQSLTLIATANQGSEATYESGFVIDKFPISRPNLTFSTLTVSNMSPEDSSIYLCSISRDSTQETQYFGPGTRLLVL.

There are a few counts of this clone. The J gene is TRBJ2-3, the V gene TRBV9; 7 nucleotides agree with TRBD2. Per the germline V gene, CDR1 is SGDLS and CDR2 is YYNGEE. The CDR3 runs to 15 residues. J lost 6 bases, V lost 2 bases, and 9 bases had no gene match. CDR3 DNA: TGTGCCAGCAGCGTGGGGCCACTAGCGATCGATACGCAGTATTTT. Translated: CASSVGPLAIDTQYF.

This chain connects TRBV30 to TRBJ1-2; 10 nucleotides agree with TRBD1. The trim removed 8 bases at V and 3 bases at J, leaving 6 bases unmatched. CDR3 length equals 13 residues. CDR1 is GTSNPN, CDR2 SVGIG, per germline (reference sequence). The CDR3 coding sequence is TGTGCCGGTGACAGGGGGCGCGACTATGGCTACACCTTC. Its protein product is CAGDRGRDYGYTF.

The J gene is TRBJ2-7, the V gene TRBV11-2, with D unclear. The germline CDR1 and CDR2 sequences are SGHAT and FQNNGV. The CDR3 covers 13 residues. The V end lost 1 base, the J end lost 5 bases, and 9 bases lay between the germline ends. CDR3 coding DNA: TGTGCCAGCAGCTTAGGGAGTAACCACGAGCAGTACTTC. Amino acid sequence: CASSLGSNHEQYF.

J is TRBJ2-2 and V is TRBV29-1; D is uncertain. Germline CDR1 reads SQVTM; CDR2 reads ANQGSEA. Trimming removed 4 bases at V and 6 bases at J, with 15 bases between. The CDR3 runs to 14 residues. The CDR3 nucleotides are TGCAGCGTTGTGGTGGACCCACGGGCCGGGGAGCTGTTTTTT. This translates into CSVVVDPRAGELFF.

The chain has TRBV29-1 and TRBJ2-1; 7 nucleotides align to TRBD2. CDR1 and CDR2 from the germline V gene are SQVTM and ANQGSEA. With V trimmed by 7 bases and J by 9 bases, 9 bases remained unmatched. CDR3 length: 12 residues. Here the CDR3 DNA reads TGCAGCGCCGCGGGGGAAGCAAGTGAGCAGTTCTTC. Protein product: CSAAGEASEQFF.

J is TRBJ2-2 and V is TRBV2; D gene uncertain. CDR3 size: 15 residues. Trimming took 4 bases from V and 2 from J, leaving 11 bases between them. Germline loops: CDR1 SNHLY, CDR2 FYNNEI. Here the CDR3 reads CASSATGLNTGELFF. CDR3 DNA sequence: TGTGCCAGCAGTGCGACCGGGCTTAACACCGGGGAGCTGTTTTTT.

This clone turned up a few times. V usage is TRBV27 and J usage is TRBJ1-6; tentative D call: TRBD1 (5 bases). This CDR3 has 17 amino acids. V was cut by 8 bases and J by 0 bases, with 17 bases left in between. CDR1 and CDR2 from the germline V gene are MNHEY and SMNVEV (reference sequence). CDR3 amino acids: CASRPDSLSSYNSPLHF. The CDR3 nucleotides are TGTGCCAGCCGGCCTGACAGCCTCAGCTCCTATAATTCACCCCTCCACTTT.

The chain joins TRBV6-6 to TRBJ1-1; D possibly corresponds to TRBD1 (6 bases). CDR3 length: 16 amino acids. Between the trimmed V and J ends, which lost 6 bases and 0 bases, there was a span of 17 bases. From germline, CDR1 is MNHNY and CDR2 SVGAGI (reference sequence). CDR3 DNA sequence: TGTGCCAGCAGCACGAAACAGGGAGGTTTGAACACTGAAGCTTTCTTT. Translating it yields CASSTKQGGLNTEAFF.

The chain recombines TRBV18 with TRBJ2-6; D not resolved. V was pared by 6 bases and J by 1 base, with 10 bases between. Germline V CDR1 and CDR2: KGHSH, LQKENI. The CDR3 has 15 residues. The CDR3 reads CASSHSESGANVLTF. The CDR3, as DNA: TGTGCCAGCTCCCACTCCGAGTCTGGGGCCAACGTCCTGACTTTC.

The V and J genes are TRBV27 and TRBJ2-1, with a possible D match to TRBD1 (6 bases). Trimming took 3 bases from V and 1 from J, leaving 7 bases between them. The CDR3 loop spans 14 amino acids. Germline lookup yields CDR1 MNHEY and CDR2 SMNVEV (reference sequence). The CDR3 DNA reads as TGTGCCAGCAGTTTCCAGGGGTCCTACAATGAGCAGTTCTTC. Translated: CASSFQGSYNEQFF.

This chain joins TRBV30 and TRBJ1-2, with D perhaps TRBD1 (5 bases). The germline V gene encodes CDR1 GTSNPN and CDR2 SVGIG (reference sequence). V was trimmed by 5 bases and J by 4 bases, leaving 14 bases between them. The CDR3 sequence is 13 residues long. DNA for the CDR3: TGTGCCTGGCAAGGAGCCGGGGGCTATGGCTACACCTTC. The encoded protein is CAWQGAGGYGYTF.

This clone was detected only a few times. The chain carries TRBV19 and TRBJ2-7; 8 positions match TRBD2. With 4 bases clipped from V and 6 bases from J, the junction kept 5 bases outside the gene matches. CDR1 and CDR2 from the germline V gene are LNHDA and SQIVND (reference sequence). The CDR3 totals 13 residues. CDR3 coding DNA: TGTGCCAGTAGTAGCGGGGGGCTTGGCGAGCAGTACTTC. Translating it yields CASSSGGLGEQYF. The variable domain in full, completed from reference TRBV19 and TRBJ2-7, reads DGGITQSPKYLFRKEGQNVTLSCEQNLNHDAMYWYRQDPGQGLRLIYYSQIVNDFQKGDIAEGYSVSREKKESFPLTVTSAQKNPTAFYLCASSSGGLGEQYFGPGTRLTVT.

This chain links TRBV18 with TRBJ2-1, with D unclear. The germline gives CDR1 KGHSH, CDR2 LQKENI. CDR3 length equals 16 residues. With 3 bases removed from V and 3 bases from J, the gap between germline ends came to 15 bases. CDR3 bases: TGTGCCAGCTCACCTACAGACCTTACTAACTACAATGAGCAGTTCTTC. Residues: CASSPTDLTNYNEQFF.

This clone was counted only a few times. The CDR3, as DNA: TGTGCCTGGGGGCCCGGGGTGATTCAAGAGACCCAGTACTTC. Its translation is CAWGPGVIQETQYF. The chain joins TRBV30 to TRBJ2-5, with D perhaps TRBD2 (5 bases). The CDR3 is 14 residues long. V lost 5 bases and J 2 bases, leaving 15 bases between the germline ends. Germline V gene lookup returns CDR1 GTSNPN and CDR2 SVGIG (reference sequence).

DNA for the CDR3: TGTGCCAGCAGTTTAGGTAGGGGTCAGCAGTTCTTC. Its protein product is CASSLGRGQQFF. The gene calls are TRBV27 and TRBJ2-1; D possibly corresponds to TRBD1 (5 bases). The CDR3 has 12 amino acids. Germline V gene data show CDR1 as MNHEY and CDR2 as SMNVEV (reference sequence). V shed 2 bases and J shed 11 bases, with 10 bases lying between them.

The V gene is TRBV30, the J gene TRBJ1-2; D uncertain. Trimming took off 2 bases at V and 6 bases at J, with 13 bases between the two ends. The CDR3 totals 13 residues. CDR1 and CDR2 (germline): GTSNPN, SVGIG (reference sequence). The CDR3 is CAWSRAGAHGYTF. CDR3 nucleotide sequence: TGTGCCTGGAGTAGGGCAGGCGCCCATGGCTACACCTTC.

This rearrangement joins TRBV7-2 to TRBJ2-1; D perhaps matches TRBD1 (6 bases). Germline V gene sequence: CDR1 SGHTA, CDR2 FQGNSA. This CDR3 has 12 amino acids. The germline V and J ends were trimmed by 1 base and 15 bases, with 13 bases remaining between them. DNA of the CDR3: TGTGCCAGCAGCTTAGACAGGGTTCACCCGTTCTTC. It translates to CASSLDRVHPFF.

This clone was counted between two and nine times. The chain joins TRBV29-1 to TRBJ1-1, with D possibly being TRBD1 (6 bases). Germline values: CDR1 SQVTM, CDR2 ANQGSEA. The V end was cut by 2 bases, the J end by 1 base, with 11 bases between. This CDR3 has 14 amino acids. Here the CDR3 DNA reads TGCAGCGTTGAATATGGCAGGGGGAACACTGAAGCTTTCTTT. Protein product: CSVEYGRGNTEAFF.

The chain couples TRBV5-1 to TRBJ2-3, with 8 bases identical to TRBD1. Germline lookup yields CDR1 SGHRS and CDR2 YFSETQ. The CDR3 consists of 16 residues. V was clipped by 3 bases and J by 4 bases; unmatched bases: 10. Here the CDR3 reads CASSWSGTGGADTQYF. The CDR3 DNA follows: TGCGCCAGCAGCTGGTCCGGGACAGGAGGGGCAGATACGCAGTATTTT.

The V and J genes are TRBV5-1 and TRBJ1-1, with 7 bases lining up with TRBD1. The junction had 7 bases not matched to a gene; V was cut back by 4 bases and J by 4 bases. The length of the CDR3 is 14 residues. Germline V CDR1 and CDR2: SGHRS, YFSETQ. CDR3 sequence: CASSAETGVTEAFF. The CDR3, as DNA: TGCGCCAGCAGCGCAGAAACAGGGGTCACTGAAGCTTTCTTT.

This clone showed up just a few times. J is TRBJ2-2 and V is TRBV29-1, with 10 positions matching TRBD2. Germline CDR1 SQVTM, CDR2 ANQGSEA. V lost 7 bases, J lost 1 base, and 12 bases stayed unmatched. The CDR3 runs 17 residues. In nucleotides, the CDR3 is TGCAGCGCCCGAAGCGCGGCTAGCGGGGGGAACACCGGGGAGCTGTTTTTT. This translates into CSARSAASGGNTGELFF.

This rearrangement joins TRBV7-9 to TRBJ1-2, with 7 bases lining up with TRBD1. CDR3 length equals 12 residues. Unmatched junction bases numbered 9, after V lost 11 bases and J lost 6 bases. Looked up from germline, CDR1 is SEHNR and CDR2 is FQNEAQ (reference sequence). The CDR3 region has the DNA TGTGCCGGGTCGACAGGGAGGGATGGCTACACCTTC. Amino acids: CAGSTGRDGYTF.

Only one count was recorded for this clone. The chain carries TRBV25-1 and TRBJ1-2, with D hard to call. This CDR3 spans 13 amino acids. Germline V gene lookup returns CDR1 MGHDK and CDR2 SYGVNS. Trimming shortened V by 5 bases and J by 4 bases, and 11 bases separated the two germline ends. CDR3 nucleotide sequence: TGTGCCAGCAGTCCCATAGGGTCCTATGGCTACACCTTC. This codes for CASSPIGSYGYTF.